This entry is about one T cell receptor (beta chain). How the authors handled the data: Amplification from reference gene primers served as the basis for estimated nucleated cell counts. Measured with immunoSEQ multiplex PCR; TCRdb has only the in-frame clones, and not every one. V, J and clone size derive from that table, while D and trimming were established from the DNA sequence. The sample records roughly 70,000 clones, 91% being singletons. Trimming left V 2 bases short and J 10 bases short, with 11 bases between. The CDR3 length is 12 residues. From germline, CDR1 is MDHEN and CDR2 SYDVKM. This entry belongs to a study of blood T cell repertoires in COVID-19.

The sequence came from a human donor with active COVID-19. The donor label of this sample is uncertain. J is TRBJ1-1 and V is TRBV28; the D gene is possibly TRBD1 (5 bases). The sequencing sample was made of peripheral blood. The CDR3 protein is CASSLDYRGAFF. The DNA for the CDR3 is TGTGCCAGCAGTTTAGATTATAGGGGAGCTTTCTTT.